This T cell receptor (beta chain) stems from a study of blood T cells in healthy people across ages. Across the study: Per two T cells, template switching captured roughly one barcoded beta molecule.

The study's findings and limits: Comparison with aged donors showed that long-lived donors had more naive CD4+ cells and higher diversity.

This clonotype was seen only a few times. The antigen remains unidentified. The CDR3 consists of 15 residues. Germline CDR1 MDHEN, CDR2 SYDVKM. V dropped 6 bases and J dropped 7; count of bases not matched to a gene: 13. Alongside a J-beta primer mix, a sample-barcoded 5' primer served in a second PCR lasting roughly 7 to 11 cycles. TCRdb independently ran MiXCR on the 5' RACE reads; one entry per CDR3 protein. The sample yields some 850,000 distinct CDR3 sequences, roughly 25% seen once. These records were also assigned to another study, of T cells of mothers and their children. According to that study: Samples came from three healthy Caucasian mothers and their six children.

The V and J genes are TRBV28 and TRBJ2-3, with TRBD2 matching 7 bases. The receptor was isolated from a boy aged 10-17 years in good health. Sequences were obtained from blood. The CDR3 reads CASRPRASGQNTQYF. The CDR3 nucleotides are TGTGCCAGCAGGCCGAGGGCTAGCGGCCAGAATACGCAGTATTTT.